The 10 T cell receptor beta chains given below trace back to one sample, sequenced in a study of blood T cell repertoires in COVID-19. Profiling relied on immunoSEQ multiplex PCR, and the TCRdb table lists in-frame clones only, not all of them. The sample includes about 140,000 clones, about 79% seen only once; the top ten take over 2.5%. The material sequenced was PBMCs or T cells enriched from blood (not recorded which). These TCRs come from a woman in her forties or fifties who had recovered from COVID-19.

This chain links TRBV20-1 with TRBJ1-2; a weak D match, TRBD1 (5 bases). This CDR3 region has 12 residues. Between the trimmed V and J ends, which lost 3 bases and 4 bases, there was a span of 9 bases. In germline, CDR1 is DFQATT, CDR2 SNEGSKA (reference sequence). The CDR3, as DNA: TGCAGTGCTAGTTCCGGGGGCTATGGCTACACCTTC. Amino acid sequence: CSASSGGYGYTF.

The gene calls are TRBV10-3 and TRBJ2-7; a possible D gene is TRBD2 (6 bases). Germline-derived CDR1 and CDR2 are ENHRY and SYGVKD. The CDR3 runs to 14 residues. Trimming took off 3 bases at V and 2 bases at J, with 11 bases between the two ends. The DNA of the CDR3 is TGTGCCATCAGTGACCCCGCGGGGACCTACGAGCAGTACTTC. This sequence encodes CAISDPAGTYEQYF.

V gene TRBV12-3 or TRBV12-4 combines with J gene TRBJ1-5; D unclear. CDR3 length: 11 residues. Trimming took 6 bases from V and 9 from J, leaving 9 bases between them. In DNA, the CDR3 is TGTGCCAGCAGACTAGAAGGGCCCCAGCATTTT. Its translation is CASRLEGPQHF.

The rearrangement uses TRBV28 and TRBJ2-1, with 11 bases lining up with TRBD2. Trimming cost V 4 bases and J 8 bases; bases outside gene matches: 7. Germline V gene sequence: CDR1 MDHEN, CDR2 SYDVKM. This CDR3 has 15 amino acids. The DNA for the CDR3 is TGTGCCAGCAGTTCATTAGCGGGAGGGCCCGATGAGCAGTTCTTC. The encoded protein is CASSSLAGGPDEQFF.

The chain couples TRBV5-1 to TRBJ1-6; possibly TRBD1 for D (5 bases). Germline V CDR1 and CDR2: SGHRS, YFSETQ. The CDR3 sequence is 15 residues long. Trimming removed 4 bases from V and 8 bases from J, with 16 bases in between. The CDR3 is CASSPAGTADSPLHF. The DNA of the CDR3 is TGCGCCAGCAGCCCGGCGGGGACGGCAGATTCACCCCTCCACTTT. The whole variable domain, remainder taken from reference TRBV5-1 and TRBJ1-6, is KAGVTQTPRYLIKTRGQQVTLSCSPISGHRSVSWYQQTPGQGLQFLFEYFSETQRNKGNFPGRFSGRQFSNSRSEMNVSTLELGDSALYLCASSPAGTADSPLHFGNGTRLTVT.

This clone occurred once. The gene calls are TRBV7-9 and TRBJ2-1, with D perhaps TRBD2 (6 bases). Per germline, CDR1 SEHNR and CDR2 FQNEAQ (reference sequence). Trimming cost V 4 bases and J 8 bases, with 15 bases left between them. The CDR3 is 14 residues long. The CDR3 loop reads CASSWDGGWDEQFF. In DNA form, the CDR3 reads TGTGCCAGCAGCTGGGACGGGGGATGGGATGAGCAGTTCTTC.

This clone was seen once. The rearrangement links TRBV19 to TRBJ1-1, with TRBD1 identical over 7 bases. Germline loops: CDR1 LNHDA, CDR2 SQIVND (reference sequence). V lost 4 bases, J lost 1 base, and 6 bases stayed unmatched. The CDR3 contains 15 residues. The CDR3 here is CASSTEGARNTEAFF. CDR3 nucleotide sequence: TGTGCCAGTAGTACAGAGGGGGCGCGGAACACTGAAGCTTTCTTT.

The gene calls are TRBV5-1 and TRBJ2-1, with 7 bases matching TRBD1. The CDR3 runs 15 residues. Unmatched junction bases numbered 5, after V lost 5 bases and J lost 0 bases. Per germline, CDR1 SGHRS and CDR2 YFSETQ. The CDR3 spells CASSPTGDSYNEQFF. In DNA form, the CDR3 reads TGCGCCAGCAGTCCCACAGGGGACTCCTACAATGAGCAGTTCTTC.

The chain is built from TRBV7-2 and TRBJ2-7, with a tentative D call TRBD2 (6 bases). Trimming shortened V by 2 bases and J by 3 bases, and 11 bases separated the two germline ends. From germline, CDR1 is SGHTA and CDR2 FQGNSA. The CDR3 totals 14 residues. CDR3 protein: CASSLSGTHYEQYF. CDR3 bases: TGTGCCAGCAGCTTATCCGGGACTCACTACGAGCAGTACTTC.

V is TRBV19 and J is TRBJ1-1, with a possible D match to TRBD1 (5 bases). The CDR3 runs 17 residues. The V and J ends lost 2 bases and 0 bases respectively, with 16 bases between them. Germline CDR1 reads LNHDA; CDR2 reads SQIVND (reference sequence). CDR3 DNA sequence: TGTGCCAGTAGTATATTGGCGGGACGGAATATGAACACTGAAGCTTTCTTT. This encodes CASSILAGRNMNTEAFF. Combining the CDR3 with reference TRBV19 and TRBJ1-1 gives the whole variable domain DGGITQSPKYLFRKEGQNVTLSCEQNLNHDAMYWYRQDPGQGLRLIYYSQIVNDFQKGDIAEGYSVSREKKESFPLTVTSAQKNPTAFYLCASSILAGRNMNTEAFFGQGTRLTVV.